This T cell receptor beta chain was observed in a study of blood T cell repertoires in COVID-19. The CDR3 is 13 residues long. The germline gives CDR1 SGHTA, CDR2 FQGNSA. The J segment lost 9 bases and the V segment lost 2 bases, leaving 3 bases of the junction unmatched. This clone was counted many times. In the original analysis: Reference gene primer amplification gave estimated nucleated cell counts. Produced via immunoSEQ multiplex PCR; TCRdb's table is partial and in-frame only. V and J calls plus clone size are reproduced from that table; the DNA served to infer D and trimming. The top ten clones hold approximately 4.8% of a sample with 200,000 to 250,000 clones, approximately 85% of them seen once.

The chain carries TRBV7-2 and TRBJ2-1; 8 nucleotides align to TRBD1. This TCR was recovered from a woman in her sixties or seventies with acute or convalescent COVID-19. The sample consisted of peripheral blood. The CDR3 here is CASSLPTGGEQFF. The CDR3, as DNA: TGTGCCAGCAGCTTACCAACAGGGGGTGAGCAGTTCTTC.